Listed below are T cell receptor beta chains from one sample, sequenced in a study of blood T cell repertoires in COVID-19. Data came from immunoSEQ multiplex PCR; TCRdb stores just in-frame clones and leaves some out. The repertoire holds around 60,000 clones, with 84% as singletons. The sample was peripheral blood. Receptors were obtained from a man aged 55 to 70 with COVID-19, enrolled during active disease. Each CDR3 is given with its conserved first and last residue. The order of the fields is J gene, V gene, clone size, D gene, CDR3 DNA, CDR3 protein. The D gene is left open where the match is weak. Not all rows give a size; the values are once, few, many and, for expanded clones, a class.

J: TRBJ2-5; V: TRBV10-2; size: NA; D: NA; DNA: TGCGCCAGCAGTGAGAGTGGCGGGGGCAAGGAAGAGACCCAGTACTTC; CDR3: CASSESGGGKEETQYF
J: TRBJ1-3; V: TRBV6-5; size: few; D: TRBD1; DNA: TGTGCCAGCAAGGACAGGGGGCGAAGAAACACCATATATTTT; CDR3: CASKDRGRRNTIYF
J: TRBJ1-2; V: TRBV7-9; size: NA; D: TRBD1; DNA: TGTGCCAGCAGCTCGGACAGGAATGGCTACACCTTC; CDR3: CASSSDRNGYTF
J: TRBJ2-7; V: TRBV19; size: NA; D: NA; DNA: TGTGCCAGTAGTCTTCTGTCTGGGGGGAACGAGCAGTACTTC; CDR3: CASSLLSGGNEQYF
J: TRBJ1-1; V: TRBV5-6; size: NA; D: TRBD1; DNA: TGTGCCAGCAGCCGGACAGGGGGGGTGAACACTGAAGCTTTCTTT; CDR3: CASSRTGGVNTEAFF
J: TRBJ1-4; V: TRBV6-5; size: NA; D: NA; DNA: TGTGCCAGCAGTTCCGACGGGGAAACTAATGAAAAACTGTTTTTT; CDR3: CASSSDGETNEKLFF
J: TRBJ1-2; V: TRBV5-1; size: once; D: NA; DNA: TGCGCCAGCAGCTTTTTGGGGGCGCCGGGGTATGGCTACACCTTC; CDR3: CASSFLGAPGYGYTF
J: TRBJ2-2; V: TRBV16; size: NA; D: NA; DNA: TGTGCCAGCAGCCAATCAGGAGGGCCCACCGGGGAGCTGTTTTTT; CDR3: CASSQSGGPTGELFF
J: TRBJ2-7; V: TRBV18; size: few; D: NA; DNA: TGTGCCAGCTTTACAGGGTCCCCGTCCTACGAGCAGTACTTC; CDR3: CASFTGSPSYEQYF
J: TRBJ2-1; V: TRBV2; size: NA; D: NA; DNA: TGTGCCAGCAGTGGGGAGAAGTCCAATGAGCAGTTCTTC; CDR3: CASSGEKSNEQFF
J: TRBJ2-1; V: TRBV2; size: NA; D: NA; DNA: TGTGCCAGCAGTTCTAGCTCAAGCTCCTACAATGAGCAGTTCTTC; CDR3: CASSSSSSSYNEQFF
J: TRBJ1-3; V: TRBV18; size: NA; D: TRBD1; DNA: TGTGCCAGCTCACCTCAGGGACAGACGGTAAACACCATATATTTT; CDR3: CASSPQGQTVNTIYF
J: TRBJ2-3; V: TRBV5-1; size: NA; D: NA; DNA: TGCGCCACCTCAGGGGTAGCGGGTTCAGATACGCAGTATTTT; CDR3: CATSGVAGSDTQYF
J: TRBJ1-6; V: TRBV6-5; size: NA; D: TRBD1; DNA: TGTGCCAGCAGGCGTCCGGGACAGGGAAATTCACCCCTCCACTTT; CDR3: CASRRPGQGNSPLHF
J: TRBJ2-5; V: TRBV5-4; size: NA; D: NA; DNA: TGTGCCAGCAGCTTGGGCATCGGAGACAGGAGTTCCCAAGAGACCCAGTACTTC; CDR3: CASSLGIGDRSSQETQYF
J: TRBJ1-1; V: TRBV2; size: NA; D: TRBD1; DNA: TGTGCCAGCAGTGGGACAGGGCGTGTTGTGAACACTGAAGCTTTCTTT; CDR3: CASSGTGRVVNTEAFF
J: TRBJ1-6; V: TRBV7-9; size: NA; D: NA; DNA: TGTGCCAGCAGCGTCAGACAGGATTCACCCCTCCACTTT; CDR3: CASSVRQDSPLHF
J: TRBJ1-1; V: TRBV3-1/TRBV3-2; size: NA; D: TRBD1; DNA: TGTGCCAGCAGCCTGCCCCGGGACAGCCACACTGAAGCTTTCTTT; CDR3: CASSLPRDSHTEAFF
J: TRBJ1-6; V: TRBV2; size: NA; D: TRBD1; DNA: TGTGCCAGCAACACGGGACAGGGGAATTCACCCCTCCACTTT; CDR3: CASNTGQGNSPLHF
J: TRBJ2-5; V: TRBV2; size: NA; D: TRBD2; DNA: TGTGCCAGCAGTCGGGTGTCTAGCGGGGGCGGGGAGACCCAGTACTTC; CDR3: CASSRVSSGGGETQYF
J: TRBJ2-5; V: TRBV4-1; size: NA; D: TRBD2; DNA: TGCGCCAGCAGCCAAGCGGGACTAACTAAAGAGACCCAGTACTTC; CDR3: CASSQAGLTKETQYF
J: TRBJ2-7; V: TRBV6-5; size: NA; D: TRBD1; DNA: TGTGCCAGCATTCGACAGGGGCGTATCTACGAGCAGTACTTC; CDR3: CASIRQGRIYEQYF
J: TRBJ2-3; V: TRBV2; size: NA; D: NA; DNA: TGTGCCAGCAGTCTTTTGAGCGCTGAGACAGATACGCAGTATTTT; CDR3: CASSLLSAETDTQYF
J: TRBJ1-1; V: TRBV19; size: once; D: TRBD1; DNA: TGTGCCAGTAGCATGGGGGACAGAATGAACACTGAAGCTTTCTTT; CDR3: CASSMGDRMNTEAFF